This TCR beta chain stems from a study of blood T cell repertoires in COVID-19. The table lists this clone with many counts. TCRdb's copy holds only in-frame clones and misses some; the assay was immunoSEQ multiplex PCR. The sample has approximately 150,000 clones; approximately 88% are singletons. This CDR3 region has 12 residues. Germline CDR1 and CDR2: MNHNS and SASEGT. Between the trimmed V and J ends, which lost 3 bases and 3 bases, there was a span of 5 bases. What was sequenced was PBMCs or T cells enriched from blood (not recorded which). The sequence was obtained from a man between 65 and 85 years old who had been exposed to COVID-19. The V and J genes are TRBV6-1 and TRBJ1-2, with a possible D match to TRBD1 (5 bases). CDR3 in DNA: TGTGCCAGCAGTGACAGGGACTATGGCTACACCTTC. Translating gives CASSDRDYGYTF.